This T cell receptor beta chain was recorded in a study of OX40 agonist ivuxolimab in advanced cancers. Study-level points and caveats: CD8+ T cells (on average) carried more expanded clones than CD4+ T cells.

CDR1 is SQVTM, CDR2 ANQGSEA, per germline. The CDR3 runs 15 residues. V lost 4 bases, J lost 0 bases, and 13 bases lay in between. Blood got drawn at baseline, again on cycle 4 day 1, and then on cycle 7 day 1. On this clone: Antigen: not known.

Method: immunoSEQ multiplex PCR; TCRdb's copy keeps in-frame clones and lacks some. The sample includes about 48,000 clones, 79% of them seen just once. The chain employs TRBV29-1 and TRBJ1-5, with D maybe TRBD1 (6 bases). The sequenced sample was CD4+ or CD8+ T cells sorted from blood, obtained in a trial of the OX40 agonist ivuxolimab. This clonotype originated in an adult with an advanced solid tumor such as melanoma, head and neck, liver or kidney cancer. CDR3 nucleotides: TGCAGCGTTGTGGAGACAGGTTATAGCAATCAGCCCCAGCATTTT. Translated, it gives CSVVETGYSNQPQHF.